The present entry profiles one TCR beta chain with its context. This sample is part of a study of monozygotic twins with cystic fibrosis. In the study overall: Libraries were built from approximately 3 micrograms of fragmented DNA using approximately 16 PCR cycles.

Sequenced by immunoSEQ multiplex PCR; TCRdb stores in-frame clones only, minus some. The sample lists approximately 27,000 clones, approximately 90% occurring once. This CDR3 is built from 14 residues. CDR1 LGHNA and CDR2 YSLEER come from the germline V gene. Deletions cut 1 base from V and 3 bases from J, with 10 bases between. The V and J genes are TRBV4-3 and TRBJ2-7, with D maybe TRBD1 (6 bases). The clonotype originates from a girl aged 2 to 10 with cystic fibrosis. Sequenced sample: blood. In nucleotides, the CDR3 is TGCGCCAGCAGCCAAGCTGGACAGTTCTACGAGCAGTACTTC. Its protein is CASSQAGQFYEQYF.